This entry lists 20 T cell receptor beta chains sequenced from one sample in a study of T cell changes during pregnancy in multiple sclerosis. Profiling relied on immunoSEQ multiplex PCR, and the TCRdb table lists in-frame clones only, not all of them. The sample has tens of thousands of clones; about 92% are singletons. The specimen was CD4+ T cells from peripheral blood mononuclear cells, collected after pregnancy. The receptors come from a female donor with multiple sclerosis, enrolled in a pregnancy study.

This chain connects TRBV7-2 to TRBJ2-1, with 11 bases matching TRBD2. The length of the CDR3 is 18 residues. The ends lost 6 bases at V and 9 bases at J; junction bases unmatched: 19. Germline values: CDR1 SGHTA, CDR2 FQGNSA. The CDR3 is CASSPRPITSGSPFEQFF. CDR3 DNA sequence: TGTGCCAGCAGTCCTCGCCCAATAACTAGCGGGAGTCCCTTTGAGCAGTTCTTC.

The chain links TRBV9 to TRBJ1-1; D gene unclear. Germline CDR1 SGDLS, CDR2 YYNGEE. The CDR3 loop spans 14 amino acids. V lost 0 bases and J 0 bases, leaving 6 bases between the germline ends. In DNA, the CDR3 is TGTGCCAGCAGCGTAGCGGGAGTGAACACTGAAGCTTTCTTT. As protein: CASSVAGVNTEAFF. Full variable domain (outside the CDR3, taken from reference TRBV9 and TRBJ1-1): DSGVTQTPKHLITATGQRVTLRCSPRSGDLSVYWYQQSLDQGLQFLIQYYNGEERAKGNILERFSAQQFPDLHSELNLSSLELGDSALYFCASSVAGVNTEAFFGQGTRLTVV.

J is TRBJ2-7 and V is TRBV12-5, with D tentatively TRBD2 (5 bases). V lost 0 bases to trimming and J lost 0 bases, with 15 bases between them. Per germline, CDR1 LGHNT and CDR2 FRNRAP. The CDR3 spans 17 residues. This CDR3 reads CASGLVGPSWSSYEQYF. In nucleotides, the CDR3 is TGTGCTAGTGGTTTGGTAGGCCCTAGCTGGAGCTCCTACGAGCAGTACTTC.

V is TRBV5-1 and J is TRBJ2-7; 8 nucleotides match TRBD2. The ends lost 4 bases at V and 4 bases at J; junction bases unmatched: 10. Germline CDR1 reads SGHRS; CDR2 reads YFSETQ. This CDR3 spans 15 amino acids. The chain's CDR3 is CASSPLTSGSYEQYF. Here the CDR3 DNA reads TGCGCCAGCAGCCCCCTCACTAGCGGATCGTACGAGCAGTACTTC.

The CDR3 nucleotides read TGTGCCAGCAGGATTGTCGGACAGGGGGTCCCCTACGAGCAGTACTTC. As protein: CASRIVGQGVPYEQYF. The chain links TRBV27 to TRBJ2-7, with 10 nucleotides matching TRBD1. There are 16 residues in the CDR3. CDR1 is MNHEY, CDR2 SMNVEV, per germline (reference sequence). V gave up 6 bases and J gave up 2 bases; unmatched junction bases: 10.

J is TRBJ2-7 and V is TRBV5-4, with D possibly matching TRBD2 (5 bases). The germline V and J ends were trimmed by 0 bases and 6 bases, with 10 bases remaining between them. The germline V gene has CDR1 SGHNT and CDR2 YYREEE (reference sequence). CDR3 length equals 13 residues. CDR3 nucleotides: TGTGCCAGCAGCTTGGGAGAGGGTGGCGAGCAGTACTTC. Protein: CASSLGEGGEQYF.

The J gene is TRBJ1-1, the V gene TRBV6-1; D not certain. Trimming cost V 3 bases and J 5 bases, with 7 bases left between them. Germline V gene lookup returns CDR1 MNHNS and CDR2 SASEGT. The CDR3 has 12 residues. Written as DNA, the CDR3 is TGTGCCAGCAGTGATGCTACTACTGAAGCTTTCTTT. Translation gives CASSDATTEAFF.

The V and J genes are TRBV6-1 and TRBJ2-7, with D possibly being TRBD1 (5 bases). The germline CDR1 and CDR2 sequences are MNHNS and SASEGT. CDR3 length: 14 amino acids. The ends were cut back, 5 bases at V and 5 bases at J, with 16 bases in the middle. In DNA form, the CDR3 reads TGTGCCAGCAGTCGTGCGGCTACAGGCCACGAGCAGTACTTC. Encoded protein: CASSRAATGHEQYF.

This clone came up once. The chain links TRBV19 to TRBJ2-7, with a possible D match to TRBD1 (6 bases). This CDR3 region has 16 residues. CDR1 and CDR2 from the germline V gene are LNHDA and SQIVND (reference sequence). V gave up 3 bases and J gave up 3 bases, with 18 bases separating them. The CDR3 coding sequence is TGTGCCAGTAGTATGGTCTCCACGGGACAATTCTACGAGCAGTACTTC. It codes for CASSMVSTGQFYEQYF. Drawing the rest from reference TRBV19 and TRBJ2-7, the complete variable domain is DGGITQSPKYLFRKEGQNVTLSCEQNLNHDAMYWYRQDPGQGLRLIYYSQIVNDFQKGDIAEGYSVSREKKESFPLTVTSAQKNPTAFYLCASSMVSTGQFYEQYFGPGTRLTVT.

V and J are TRBV28 and TRBJ1-2; 9 nucleotides align to TRBD1. V shed 4 bases, J shed 2 bases, and the junction held 5 bases outside the gene matches. The CDR3 has 15 residues. Germline V gene sequence: CDR1 MDHEN, CDR2 SYDVKM. The CDR3 here is CASSSPGTGNYGYTF. The CDR3 DNA follows: TGTGCCAGCAGTTCCCCCGGGACAGGGAACTATGGCTACACCTTC.

This chain joins TRBV13 and TRBJ2-6, with 8 bases fitting TRBD1. The CDR3 length is 14 residues. After removal of 8 bases from V and 2 bases from J, the junction contained 2 bases not matched to a gene. Germline-derived CDR1 and CDR2 are PRHDT and FYEKMQ (reference sequence). CDR3 in amino acids: CASGQGPGANVLTF. CDR3 DNA sequence: TGTGCCAGCGGACAGGGTCCTGGGGCCAACGTCCTGACTTTC. The whole variable domain, filled in from reference TRBV13 and TRBJ2-6, reads AAGVIQSPRHLIKEKRETATLKCYPIPRHDTVYWYQQGPGQDPQFLISFYEKMQSDKGSIPDRFSAQQFSDYHSELNMSSLELGDSALYFCASGQGPGANVLTFGAGSRLTVL.

The CDR3 protein is CAISEFGQGTSGRENIQYF. The CDR3 DNA reads TGTGCCATCAGTGAGTTCGGACAGGGGACTAGCGGGAGGGAAAACATTCAGTACTTC. The rearrangement links TRBV10-3 to TRBJ2-4; 16 bases align to TRBD2. Germline values: CDR1 ENHRY, CDR2 SYGVKD. Trimming took 1 base from V and 5 from J; bases not matched to a gene: 8. CDR3 size: 19 residues.

This clone has just a few counts. This rearrangement joins TRBV27 to TRBJ1-2; 8 nucleotides match TRBD1. This CDR3 has 14 residues. V trimming: 11 bases; J trimming: 3 bases; junction bases outside the gene matches: 11. The germline CDR1 and CDR2 sequences are MNHEY and SMNVEV (reference sequence). The CDR3, as DNA: TGTGCCGCTGGAGGGACAGGAAGCTACTATGGCTACACCTTC. Protein sequence: CAAGGTGSYYGYTF.

The chain has TRBV9 and TRBJ1-3; D may be TRBD1 (5 bases). CDR3 length: 16 residues. Germline CDR1 reads SGDLS; CDR2 reads YYNGEE. V was shortened by 0 bases and J by 0 bases, with 10 bases between the two germline ends. The CDR3 DNA reads as TGTGCCAGCAGCGTAGGTCCAGGGCCCTCTGGAAACACCATATATTTT. Its translation is CASSVGPGPSGNTIYF.

This clone was observed once. V gene TRBV9 combines with J gene TRBJ2-2; no definite D call. There are 14 residues in the CDR3. The germline CDR1 and CDR2 sequences are SGDLS and YYNGEE. V was trimmed by 4 bases and J by 5 bases, leaving 12 bases between them. The CDR3 nucleotides are TGTGCCAGCAGCCTCGAGATAGAGACCGGGGAGCTGTTTTTT. Translated: CASSLEIETGELFF.

A few counts support this clone. The chain uses TRBV5-5 and TRBJ1-5; D may be TRBD1 (5 bases). V was cut by 0 bases and J by 1 base, with 11 bases left in between. The CDR3 is 16 amino acids. CDR1 is SGHKS, CDR2 YYEKEE, per germline (reference sequence). The CDR3 coding sequence is TGTGCCAGCAGCTTGGTAGCGGGGCCGAGCAATCAGCCCCAGCATTTT. Its protein is CASSLVAGPSNQPQHF.

V gene TRBV5-1 combines with J gene TRBJ2-2; D unresolved. From germline, CDR1 is SGHRS and CDR2 YFSETQ. Trimming pared 4 bases from V and 0 bases from J, leaving 7 bases between. The CDR3 sequence is 14 residues long. CDR3 loop: CASSPRTNTGELFF. As DNA, the CDR3 is TGCGCCAGCAGCCCGAGAACGAACACCGGGGAGCTGTTTTTT.

V is TRBV28 and J is TRBJ2-7; 8 bases align to TRBD1. The CDR3 contains 13 residues. Per germline, CDR1 MDHEN and CDR2 SYDVKM. V lost 5 bases, J lost 5 bases, and 5 bases stayed unmatched. Here the CDR3 DNA reads TGTGCCAGCAGTCAAGGACAGGGTCACGAGCAGTACTTC. Translated, it gives CASSQGQGHEQYF.

The chain links TRBV21-1 to TRBJ2-4; no DNA check was done on the table's D call, TRBD1. TRBV21-1 represents a pseudogene. This CDR3 comprises 18 residues. This CDR3 is CASRRTGERARAKNIQYF. The CDR3 DNA follows: TGTGCCAGCAGGAGGACAGGGGAAAGGGCCCGGGCCAAAAACATTCAGTACTTC.

The rearrangement joins TRBV14 to TRBJ2-5; 12 positions agree with TRBD2. The DNA end lines up better with TRBJ2-7; the J call may be wrong. The CDR3 extends over 16 amino acids. Germline CDR1 SGHDN, CDR2 FVKESK. Here the CDR3 DNA reads TGTGCCAGCAGCCTGATGACTAGCGGGAGCTCCTACGAGCAGTACTTC. Translation: CASSLMTSGSSYEQYF.